These T cell receptor beta chains were read from a single sample in a study of T cells in pancreatic ductal adenocarcinoma. Profiling relied on immunoSEQ multiplex PCR, and the TCRdb table lists in-frame clones only, not all of them. The data show about 29,000 clones, about 92% seen once. Sequencing was done on a sample of PBMCs. Receptor source: a human donor with pancreatic ductal adenocarcinoma. CDR3s include the opening cysteine and the closing phenylalanine or tryptophan. A D gene is named only where the DNA matches it firmly. Clone size is not always given. Where it is, it says once, few, many or a class for expanded clones.

abundance,j_gene,v_gene,d_gene,CDR3aa,CDR3nt
.,TRBJ1-2,TRBV13,.,CASTRGAQGVGGYTF,TGTGCCAGCACGAGGGGGGCACAGGGTGTAGGGGGCTACACCTTC
once,TRBJ2-7,TRBV27,.,CASSLSPFGGNTYEQYF,TGTGCCAGCAGTTTATCACCATTCGGTGGGAACACCTACGAGCAGTACTTC
.,TRBJ1-2,TRBV4-2,TRBD1,CASSLGQGYTF,TGTGCCAGCAGCCTGGGACAGGGGTACACCTTC
.,TRBJ1-4,TRBV5-1,TRBD1,CASRMGDRGEKLFF,TGCGCCAGCAGGATGGGGGACAGGGGTGAAAAACTGTTTTTT
.,TRBJ1-1,TRBV6-1,.,CASSGRGEEAFF,TGTGCCAGCAGTGGAAGGGGTGAGGAAGCTTTCTTT
.,TRBJ2-2,TRBV2,TRBD2,CATRTSGSITGELFF,TGTGCCACCAGGACTAGCGGGAGCATCACCGGGGAGCTGTTTTTT
.,TRBJ2-1,TRBV7-6,.,CASSPRGEQFF,TGTGCCAGCTCCCCCCGCGGTGAGCAGTTCTTC
.,TRBJ2-7,TRBV28,.,CASSFRGPPYEQYF,TGTGCCAGCAGCTTCAGGGGCCCTCCCTACGAGCAGTACTTC
.,TRBJ2-5,TRBV19,.,CASSIAVWETQYF,TGTGCCAGTAGTATAGCTGTTTGGGAGACCCAGTACTTC
.,TRBJ2-2,TRBV29-1,TRBD2,CSVWGASGNTGELFF,TGCAGCGTCTGGGGTGCTAGCGGGAACACCGGGGAGCTGTTTTTT
.,TRBJ1-2,TRBV19,TRBD1,CASSIEDRDGYTF,TGTGCCAGTAGTATAGAGGACAGGGACGGCTACACCTTC
.,TRBJ1-1,TRBV28,.,CASSPTMNTEAFF,TGTGCCAGCAGCCCTACCATGAACACTGAAGCTTTCTTT
.,TRBJ1-2,TRBV6-5,TRBD1,CASSYGTGGARNGYTF,TGTGCCAGCAGTTACGGCACAGGGGGCGCCAGGAATGGCTACACCTTC
.,TRBJ2-3,TRBV7-9,TRBD1,CASSLGQGPDTQYF,TGTGCCAGCAGCTTGGGACAGGGCCCAGATACGCAGTATTTT
.,TRBJ2-3,TRBV11-2,TRBD1,CASSRGGGQGIRTQYF,TGTGCCAGCAGCCGAGGTGGGGGACAGGGGATTCGTACGCAGTATTTT
.,TRBJ2-1,TRBV27,.,CASSLGLDNEQFF,TGTGCCAGCAGTTTAGGGCTTGACAATGAGCAGTTCTTC
once,TRBJ1-3,TRBV6-5,.,CAVGQGRNTIYF,TGTGCCGTCGGGCAGGGAAGAAACACCATATATTTT
.,TRBJ2-1,TRBV7-3,.,CASSFSGTLSYNEQFF,TGTGCCAGCAGCTTCAGCGGTACTTTGTCCTACAATGAGCAGTTCTTC
.,TRBJ2-3,TRBV6-1,TRBD2,CASSAQRSLASTDTQYF,TGTGCCAGCAGTGCTCAAAGGTCACTAGCGAGCACAGATACGCAGTATTTT
.,TRBJ1-3,TRBV30,.,CAWSPSGNTIYF,TGTGCCTGGAGCCCTTCGGGAAACACCATATATTTT
.,TRBJ2-3,TRBV4-3,.,CASSQGYGRTDTQYF,TGCGCCAGCAGCCAAGGGTACGGGCGCACAGATACGCAGTATTTT
once,TRBJ1-5,TRBV19,.,CASSIGNRAGQPQHF,TGTGCCAGTAGTATAGGGAACAGGGCCGGGCAGCCCCAGCATTTT
few,TRBJ1-2,TRBV2,.,CASSAYRDDYGYTF,TGTGCCAGCAGTGCTTACAGGGATGACTATGGCTACACCTTC
few,TRBJ2-1,TRBV25-1,.,CASSEGYYNEQFF,TGTGCCAGCAGTGAAGGTTACTACAATGAGCAGTTCTTC
.,TRBJ2-3,TRBV4-2,.,CASSHLTRRGTDTQYF,TGTGCCAGCAGCCACCTGACTAGGCGGGGAACAGATACGCAGTATTTT
.,TRBJ2-1,TRBV5-1,.,CASSLPSAYNEQFF,TGCGCCAGCAGCTTACCTAGCGCCTACAATGAGCAGTTCTTC
.,TRBJ1-5,TRBV20-1,.,CSATRGQPQHF,TGCAGTGCTACCCGTGGTCAGCCCCAGCATTTT
.,TRBJ1-2,TRBV7-2,.,CASSPQPGHGYTF,TGTGCCAGCAGCCCCCAACCAGGGCATGGCTACACCTTC
.,TRBJ1-5,TRBV19,.,CASSPGNLAGQPQHF,TGTGCCAGTAGTCCCGGAAATCTGGCAGGTCAGCCCCAGCATTTT
.,TRBJ1-1,TRBV11-3,.,CASSSIGLSNTEAFF,TGTGCCAGCAGCTCCATTGGGCTTTCGAACACTGAAGCTTTCTTT
once,TRBJ2-1,TRBV4-2,.,CASSQDWAVSYNEQFF,TGTGCCAGCAGCCAAGATTGGGCGGTCTCCTACAATGAGCAGTTCTTC
.,TRBJ2-7,TRBV7-2,TRBD2,CASSLEGLAGGSYEQYF,TGTGCCAGCAGCTTAGAGGGGCTAGCGGGGGGCTCCTACGAGCAGTACTTC
.,TRBJ1-4,TRBV25-1,.,CASSEPRRGRGKLFF,TGTGCCAGCAGTGAACCGCGCCGAGGCAGGGGAAAACTGTTTTTT
once,TRBJ1-5,TRBV6-1,TRBD1,CASSVEGGTGGQPQHF,TGTGCCAGCAGTGTTGAAGGGGGGACAGGGGGTCAGCCCCAGCATTTT
.,TRBJ2-7,TRBV5-8,TRBD1,CASSFGTGSEQYF,TGTGCCAGCAGCTTCGGGACAGGGTCCGAGCAGTACTTC
.,TRBJ1-3,TRBV20-1,.,CSAIRGNTIYF,TGCAGTGCCATACGTGGAAACACCATATATTTT
.,TRBJ2-7,TRBV5-4,.,CASSLGVGSYEQYF,TGTGCCAGCAGCTTGGGTGTAGGTTCCTACGAGCAGTACTTC
.,TRBJ2-1,TRBV5-6,.,CASSLDWWGNNEQFF,TGTGCCAGCAGCTTGGATTGGTGGGGTAACAATGAGCAGTTCTTC
few,TRBJ2-7,TRBV6-5,TRBD2,CASRVTSGSFYEQYF,TGTGCCAGCAGGGTGACTAGCGGATCCTTCTACGAGCAGTACTTC
.,TRBJ2-1,TRBV6-1,TRBD1,CASSQTGTPYNEQFF,TGTGCCAGCAGTCAGACAGGGACCCCCTACAATGAGCAGTTCTTC
.,TRBJ1-5,TRBV6-1,TRBD1,CASSVNDRGGQPQHF,TGTGCCAGCAGTGTCAATGACAGGGGAGGTCAGCCCCAGCATTTT
.,TRBJ2-7,TRBV11-2,.,CASSLESTAYEQYF,TGTGCCAGCAGCTTAGAGTCCACCGCCTACGAGCAGTACTTC
.,TRBJ1-1,TRBV6-5,.,CASSNGRNTEAFF,TGTGCCAGCAGTAACGGACGTAACACTGAAGCTTTCTTT
.,TRBJ1-3,TRBV5-1,.,CASKPGVSGNTIYF,TGCGCCAGCAAACCTGGAGTCTCTGGAAACACCATATATTTT
.,TRBJ1-2,TRBV2,.,CASRGSSGVGGYTF,TGTGCCAGCAGAGGAAGCTCGGGGGTCGGCGGCTACACCTTC
.,TRBJ2-1,TRBV2,.,CASSEGIEQFF,TGTGCCAGCAGTGAGGGAATTGAGCAGTTCTTC
.,TRBJ2-2,TRBV5-6,.,CASSLVVDTGELFF,TGTGCCAGCAGCTTGGTGGTCGACACCGGGGAGCTGTTTTTT
.,TRBJ2-7,TRBV11-2,.,CASSPSGSSGLEQYF,TGTGCCAGCAGCCCCTCCGGGAGTTCGGGGCTCGAGCAGTACTTC
once,TRBJ1-1,TRBV28,.,CASSLGQGSTEAFF,TGTGCCAGCAGTTTAGGGCAGGGAAGCACTGAAGCTTTCTTT
.,TRBJ2-1,TRBV5-1,.,CASSLHGGTADNEQFF,TGCGCCAGCAGCCTACACGGCGGGACCGCGGACAATGAGCAGTTCTTC
.,TRBJ2-3,TRBV18,TRBD2,CASSPSGHSTDTQYF,TGTGCCAGCTCACCTAGCGGGCATAGCACAGATACGCAGTATTTT
.,TRBJ2-7,TRBV11-3,TRBD1,CASSFTGVDEQYF,TGTGCCAGCAGCTTCACAGGGGTCGACGAGCAGTACTTC
.,TRBJ2-3,TRBV20-1,.,CSGYPTDTQYF,TGCAGTGGCTACCCCACAGATACGCAGTATTTT
.,TRBJ2-5,TRBV2,TRBD2,CASSDNSGVYF,TGTGCCAGCAGTGACAATAGCGGGGTGTACTTC
.,TRBJ2-5,TRBV18,TRBD2,CASSPLAAGETQYF,TGTGCCAGCTCCCCTCTAGCGGCGGGTGAGACCCAGTACTTC